The present TCR beta chain was sequenced within a study of blood T cells in healthy people across ages. Findings of the study overall: Researchers deemed the diversity estimates from one million T cells underestimates. Compared with aged donors, long-lived donors showed fewer expanded clones, suggesting selection.

This clonotype has at least ten counts. Its antigen is as yet unknown. Germline lookup yields CDR1 MGHRA and CDR2 YSYEKL. The CDR3 runs 17 residues. V dropped 2 bases and J dropped 5; count of bases not matched to a gene: 6. PCR was performed a second time for 7 to 11 cycles using a sample-barcoded 5' primer and a J-beta primer mix. In TCRdb, the 5' RACE reads were re-called with MiXCR into one record per CDR3 protein. This sample has 800,000 to 950,000 distinct CDR3 sequences; almost 30% occur once, and the top ten carry roughly a tenth. The same sample was also used in a study of T cells of mothers and their children. As that report states: Each donor was one of three healthy Caucasian mothers or one of their six children.

V usage is TRBV4-1 and J usage is TRBJ2-4, with 13 bases identical to TRBD2. The clonotype originates from a woman aged 40 to 50 in good health. The sequencing sample was made of blood. CDR3: CASSQLTSGGPQNIQYF. CDR3 DNA: TGCGCCAGCAGCCAACTGACTAGCGGGGGGCCCCAAAACATTCAGTACTTC.